These 26 T cell receptor beta chains were sequenced from one sample in a study of radiation and T cells in renal cell carcinoma. Noted time point: blood 4 weeks post-SBRT, at nephrectomy. Treatment reported: 15 Gy SBRT to primary tumor, nephrectomy 4 weeks later. TCRdb's copy holds only in-frame clones and misses some; the assay was immunoSEQ multiplex PCR. This table holds about 83,000 clones, around 78% found once. The sample consisted of blood, taken from a patient whose treatment included radiotherapy and nephrectomy. These receptors were taken from a woman aged 60-75 years with renal cell carcinoma.

This clone was seen more than once but under ten times. V usage is TRBV2 and J usage is TRBJ1-3, with 8 bases lining up with TRBD1. Trimming at V came to 0 bases and at J to 3 bases, leaving 7 bases not matched to a gene. There are 17 residues in the CDR3. Germline V CDR1 and CDR2: SNHLY, FYNNEI. The CDR3 spells CASSEARQGAGGNTIYF. The CDR3 DNA reads TGTGCCAGCAGTGAAGCCCGCCAGGGGGCTGGTGGAAACACCATATATTTT.

V usage is TRBV28 and J usage is TRBJ1-2, with a possible D match to TRBD1 (5 bases). With 2 bases removed from V and 4 bases from J, the gap between germline ends came to 14 bases. The CDR3 totals 15 residues. In germline, CDR1 is MDHEN, CDR2 SYDVKM. CDR3 nucleotide sequence: TGTGCCAGCAGTTTACCCCCGGGGCCGACCTATGGCTACACCTTC. This encodes CASSLPPGPTYGYTF.

This clone was seen a single time. The J gene is TRBJ1-6, the V gene TRBV30, with D possibly being TRBD1 (5 bases). There are 13 residues in the CDR3. Deletions cut 3 bases from V and 6 bases from J, with 9 bases between. CDR1 and CDR2 (germline): GTSNPN, SVGIG (reference sequence). This chain's CDR3 is CAWSGAGNSPLHF. DNA for the CDR3: TGTGCCTGGAGCGGGGCAGGTAATTCACCCCTCCACTTT.

V is TRBV4-1 and J is TRBJ1-4; D is undetermined. The V end lost 0 bases, the J end lost 8 bases, and 13 bases lay between the germline ends. The CDR3 extends over 15 amino acids. Germline V CDR1 and CDR2: MGHRA, YSYEKL. CDR3 sequence reads: CASSQETREGEKLFF. The DNA for the CDR3 is TGCGCCAGCAGCCAAGAAACTAGGGAAGGGGAAAAACTGTTTTTT.

The CDR3 loop reads CASSIEQVRAGETQYF. The CDR3 DNA reads as TGTGCCAGCAGTATCGAACAGGTAAGGGCAGGGGAGACCCAGTACTTC. The chain employs TRBV25-1 and TRBJ2-5; D might be TRBD1 (5 bases). CDR1 is MGHDK and CDR2 is SYGVNS in the germline V gene. The CDR3 spans 16 residues. V was pared by 5 bases and J by 5 bases, with 21 bases between.

The J gene is TRBJ1-6, the V gene TRBV5-6; D not resolved. The CDR3 is made up of 17 amino acids. Germline V gene sequence: CDR1 SGHDT, CDR2 YYEEEE. The V and J ends lost 4 bases and 4 bases respectively, with 18 bases between them. CDR3 nucleotides: TGTGCCAGCAGCCTCGGACGGATTGGGGTATATAATTCACCCCTCCACTTT. Encoded protein: CASSLGRIGVYNSPLHF.

The V call is TRBV11-2, the J call TRBJ2-7; 9 bases are shared with TRBD2. J was trimmed by 6 bases and V by 4 bases; bases with no gene match: 7. CDR3 size: 14 residues. Germline V CDR1 and CDR2: SGHAT, FQNNGV. CDR3 coding DNA: TGTGCCAGCAGCTACCCGGGACTAGCCGGCGAGCAGTACTTC. This encodes CASSYPGLAGEQYF.

V usage is TRBV5-1 and J usage is TRBJ2-7, with TRBD1 matching 7 bases. Germline V gene data show CDR1 as SGHRS and CDR2 as YFSETQ. This CDR3 is built from 14 residues. The V segment lost 7 bases and the J segment 0 bases; nucleotides outside the gene matches: 7. The CDR3 region is CASSRGQASYEQYF. The CDR3 DNA reads TGCGCCAGCTCCCGAGGACAGGCCTCCTACGAGCAGTACTTC.

This chain joins TRBV7-2 and TRBJ2-5, with 9 bases matching TRBD2. The germline V gene encodes CDR1 SGHTA and CDR2 FQGNSA. Trimming cost V 5 bases and J 5 bases; bases outside gene matches: 9. The CDR3 has 15 amino acids. The CDR3 loop is CASSPQVAGAETQYF. The DNA for the CDR3 is TGTGCCAGCAGCCCTCAGGTAGCGGGGGCGGAGACCCAGTACTTC.

This rearrangement joins TRBV19 to TRBJ1-2, with D possibly TRBD1 on 6 matching bases. CDR3 length: 15 amino acids. V was clipped by 8 bases and J by 2 bases, with 18 bases between them. Germline V lookup: CDR1 LNHDA, CDR2 SQIVND (reference sequence). CDR3 region: CASRQGRQRNYGYTF. The DNA of the CDR3 is TGTGCCAGTCGTCAGGGGCGACAGAGGAACTATGGCTACACCTTC.

A single count supports this clone. V and J are TRBV7-2 and TRBJ2-5; unclear D gene. The CDR3 sequence is 14 residues long. Trimming removed 1 base from V and 5 bases from J, with 11 bases in between. Looked up from germline, CDR1 is SGHTA and CDR2 is FQGNSA. CDR3 coding DNA: TGTGCCAGCAGCTTAGTCCGTTTCGGGGAGACCCAGTACTTC. It codes for CASSLVRFGETQYF.

The chain combines TRBV9 with TRBJ2-7; D remains unclear. V dropped 1 base and J dropped 2 bases, with 10 bases sitting between them. The CDR3 runs to 14 residues. CDR1 SGDLS and CDR2 YYNGEE come from the germline V gene. The DNA for the CDR3 is TGTGCCAGCAGCGTAAGGTGGGAACCCTACGAGCAGTACTTC. Amino acid sequence: CASSVRWEPYEQYF.

J is TRBJ2-1 and V is TRBV27; 7 bases map to TRBD1. The CDR3 is 14 amino acids. Germline trimming cut 6 bases from V and 4 bases from J; bases unmatched to any gene: 6. Germline V gene sequence: CDR1 MNHEY, CDR2 SMNVEV (reference sequence). CDR3 amino acids: CASSTGDPYNEQFF. In nucleotides, the CDR3 is TGTGCCAGCAGCACAGGGGACCCTTACAATGAGCAGTTCTTC.

V gene TRBV4-3 combines with J gene TRBJ2-2, with TRBD2 as a possible D gene (5 bases). V gave up 0 bases and J gave up 7 bases, with 12 bases separating them. Germline-derived CDR1 and CDR2 are LGHNA and YSLEER. This CDR3 contains 15 residues. In nucleotides, the CDR3 is TGCGCCAGCAGCCAAGATACGTTGGCGGGCGGGGAGCTGTTTTTT. This gives the protein CASSQDTLAGGELFF.

J is TRBJ1-1 and V is TRBV9; unclear D gene. Germline V CDR1 and CDR2: SGDLS, YYNGEE. The CDR3 spans 16 residues. The V gene lost 3 bases and the J gene lost 1 base, with 16 bases spanning the gap. CDR3 protein: CASSGSLLGRNTEAFF. CDR3 DNA: TGTGCCAGCAGCGGATCCTTACTTGGACGGAACACTGAAGCTTTCTTT.

V gene TRBV29-1 combines with J gene TRBJ2-1, with D perhaps TRBD1 (6 bases). V was pared by 0 bases and J by 3 bases, with 12 bases between. The CDR3 runs to 15 residues. CDR1 and CDR2 (germline): SQVTM, ANQGSEA. The CDR3 spells CSVEDRQGYYNEQFF. The CDR3 DNA reads TGCAGCGTTGAAGATCGCCAGGGGTACTACAATGAGCAGTTCTTC.

This chain uses TRBV9 with TRBJ1-1, with no clear D. This CDR3 spans 14 amino acids. Germline V gene data show CDR1 as SGDLS and CDR2 as YYNGEE. The germline V and J ends were trimmed by 0 bases and 3 bases, with 9 bases remaining between them. The CDR3 is CASSVAGGYTEAFF. In DNA, the CDR3 is TGTGCCAGCAGCGTAGCTGGAGGGTACACTGAAGCTTTCTTT.

This rearrangement joins TRBV19 to TRBJ2-1; no definite D call. Trimming removed 1 base at V and 0 bases at J, with 7 bases between. The CDR3 has 15 residues. In germline, CDR1 is LNHDA, CDR2 SQIVND (reference sequence). The CDR3 bases are TGTGCCAGTAGTATAGCGGATACCTCCTACAATGAGCAGTTCTTC. Its protein product is CASSIADTSYNEQFF. The whole variable domain, filled in from reference TRBV19 and TRBJ2-1, reads DGGITQSPKYLFRKEGQNVTLSCEQNLNHDAMYWYRQDPGQGLRLIYYSQIVNDFQKGDIAEGYSVSREKKESFPLTVTSAQKNPTAFYLCASSIADTSYNEQFFGPGTRLTVL.

A few counts support this clone. J is TRBJ1-2 and V is TRBV5-6; a weak D match, TRBD1 (5 bases). CDR1 and CDR2 (germline): SGHDT, YYEEEE. The V end was cut by 1 base, the J end by 0 bases, with 10 bases between. The CDR3 has 15 amino acids. The CDR3 bases are TGTGCCAGCAGCTTGTTGGGGGGAACTAACTATGGCTACACCTTC. Amino acids: CASSLLGGTNYGYTF.

The chain carries TRBV25-1 and TRBJ2-2; 7 bases are a match to TRBD1. V lost 0 bases and J lost 7; bases outside the gene matches: 8. This CDR3 region has 16 residues. Germline V gives CDR1 MGHDK, CDR2 SYGVNS. The CDR3 coding sequence is TGTGCCAGCAGTGAATATGGGAAGGGGGCCGACGGGGAGCTGTTTTTT. This gives the protein CASSEYGKGADGELFF.

The rearrangement joins TRBV5-1 to TRBJ2-5; D possibly corresponds to TRBD2 (7 bases). This CDR3 contains 15 residues. V was cut by 1 base and J by 1 base, with 11 bases left in between. Germline assignment: CDR1 SGHRS and CDR2 YFSETQ. Here the CDR3 reads CASSLNAGAQETQYF. The CDR3 DNA reads TGCGCCAGCAGCTTGAACGCGGGGGCCCAAGAGACCCAGTACTTC.

J is TRBJ2-1 and V is TRBV7-2, with 9 bases aligning to TRBD2. With 5 bases clipped from V and 10 bases from J, the junction kept 15 bases outside the gene matches. This CDR3 is built from 16 residues. Germline CDR1 reads SGHTA; CDR2 reads FQGNSA. The chain's CDR3 is CASSLGTSLGMGEQFF. In DNA, the CDR3 is TGTGCCAGCAGCCTCGGGACTAGCTTAGGGATGGGCGAGCAGTTCTTC.

This chain joins TRBV7-2 and TRBJ2-7; no firm D call. The CDR3 has 15 residues. Per the germline V gene, CDR1 is SGHTA and CDR2 is FQGNSA. Trimming removed 2 bases at V and 4 bases at J, with 15 bases between. The CDR3 DNA reads as TGTGCCAGCAGCTTATCAGCAACAGAACCATACGAGCAGTACTTC. It yields the protein CASSLSATEPYEQYF.

The chain is built from TRBV15 and TRBJ1-1; 11 positions agree with TRBD1. J lost 11 bases, V lost 4 bases, and 9 bases had no gene match. CDR1 LNHNV and CDR2 YYDKDF come from the germline V gene (reference sequence). The CDR3 covers 14 residues. The CDR3 DNA sequence: TGTGCCACCAGCATGGGTGGACAGGGGGCGGTTGCTTTCTTT. It codes for CATSMGGQGAVAFF.

The rearrangement uses TRBV6-1 and TRBJ1-2; TRBD1 is a possible D gene (5 bases). Germline CDR1 is MNHNS and CDR2 is SASEGT. Trimming removed 4 bases from V and 3 bases from J, with 9 bases in between. The CDR3 runs to 13 residues. The DNA of the CDR3 is TGTGCCAGCAGTGCCTCCAGGGACTATGGCTACACCTTC. As protein: CASSASRDYGYTF.

The DNA of the CDR3 is TGTGCCAGCACTCAGGACACTTCCGGCACTTCACCCCTCCACTTT. It encodes CASTQDTSGTSPLHF. The genes are TRBV2 and TRBJ1-6; D might be TRBD1 (5 bases). CDR3 length: 15 amino acids. The ends were cut back, 7 bases at V and 9 bases at J, with 19 bases in the middle. From germline, CDR1 is SNHLY and CDR2 FYNNEI.